These 14 T cell receptor beta chains were sequenced from one sample in a study of molecular identifiers for immune sequencing clone quantification. MiXCR, applied by TCRdb to the PCR reads, yields one record per CDR3 protein. The sample yields over 300,000 distinct CDR3 sequences, 24% seen once. Sequenced sample: naive CD8+ T cells from blood, with Jurkat cell RNA spiked in. Sample subset: FACS-sorted CD8+CD4-CCR7+CD45RA+ naive T cells. These receptors all stem from a human donor in good health. Some libraries in this study had Jurkat cell RNA spiked in.

This clonotype has ten or more counts. The chain joins TRBV29-1 to TRBJ2-1, with D perhaps TRBD2 (5 bases). Trimming took off 4 bases at V and 4 bases at J, with 8 bases between the two ends. The CDR3 consists of 12 residues. Germline loops: CDR1 SQVTM, CDR2 ANQGSEA. The DNA of the CDR3 is TGCAGCGTTGTCGGGGAGTACAATGAGCAGTTCTTC. Translation: CSVVGEYNEQFF.

This clonotype came up many times. The V call is TRBV7-2, the J call TRBJ2-3, with 10 bases aligning to TRBD2. CDR1 is SGHTA and CDR2 is FQGNSA in the germline V gene. This CDR3 is 16 amino acids long. Unmatched junction bases numbered 9, after V lost 7 bases and J lost 2 bases. The CDR3 DNA reads as TGTGCCAGCAACCCACTAGCGGGACCCCTCACAGATACGCAGTATTTT. Translated, it gives CASNPLAGPLTDTQYF. Combining the CDR3 with reference TRBV7-2 and TRBJ2-3 gives the whole variable domain GAGVSQSPSNKVTEKGKDVELRCDPISGHTALYWYRQSLGQGLEFLIYFQGNSAPDKSGLPSDRFSAERTGGSVSTLTIQRTQQEDSAVYLCASNPLAGPLTDTQYFGPGTRLTVL.

This rearrangement joins TRBV5-1 to TRBJ2-2; no firm D call. The CDR3 totals 12 residues. Looked up from germline, CDR1 is SGHRS and CDR2 is YFSETQ. The ends were cut back, 9 bases at V and 5 bases at J, with 11 bases in the middle. The CDR3 reads CATTQPTGELFF. In nucleotides, the CDR3 is TGCGCCACCACTCAACCGACCGGGGAGCTGTTTTTT.

This clonotype was recorded a few times. The chain is built from TRBV7-9 and TRBJ2-3; no clear D. The CDR3 is 14 residues long. The germline V and J ends were trimmed by 2 bases and 3 bases, with 9 bases remaining between them. Germline V lookup: CDR1 SEHNR, CDR2 FQNEAQ (reference sequence). DNA of the CDR3: TGTGCCAGCAGCTTAAGGGTTGATACAGATACGCAGTATTTT. Protein sequence: CASSLRVDTDTQYF.

In its sample, this clonotype was seen many times. This rearrangement joins TRBV4-3 to TRBJ2-1, with D possibly TRBD2 on 7 matching bases. CDR3 size: 13 residues. The germline V gene has CDR1 LGHNA and CDR2 YSLEER. V was shortened by 3 bases and J by 9 bases, with 12 bases between the two germline ends. This CDR3 reads CASSHGGASEQFF. The CDR3 coding sequence is TGCGCCAGCAGCCATGGGGGGGCGAGTGAGCAGTTCTTC.

This clonotype was seen at least ten times. The chain recombines TRBV30 with TRBJ1-1; D is uncertain. V was clipped by 2 bases and J by 0 bases, with 13 bases between them. This CDR3 has 15 residues. CDR1 GTSNPN and CDR2 SVGIG come from the germline V gene (reference sequence). The CDR3 DNA reads as TGTGCCTGGAGTCTCCCGGGGAGTTTGAACACTGAAGCTTTCTTT. Its translation is CAWSLPGSLNTEAFF.

This clonotype came up many times. The chain recombines TRBV7-9 with TRBJ1-4, with a possible D match to TRBD1 (5 bases). The V gene's germline CDR1 is SEHNR and CDR2 FQNEAQ (reference sequence). The CDR3 is 15 residues long. V dropped 0 bases and J dropped 6 bases, with 11 bases sitting between them. The CDR3 sequence is CASSLATDPDEKLFF. The DNA for the CDR3 is TGTGCCAGCAGCTTAGCGACAGATCCCGATGAAAAACTGTTTTTT.

This clonotype was detected a few times. The junction and the germline gene differ at one end; a read error may be behind it. This chain joins TRBV7-7 and TRBJ2-5, with D unclear. This CDR3 has 13 residues. Germline values: CDR1 SSHAT, CDR2 FNYEAQ (reference sequence). The CDR3 sequence: CASSLIIEETQYF. The CDR3, as DNA: TGTGCTAGCAGCTTAATTATAGAAGAGACCCAGTACTTC.

This clonotype was found once. One end of the junction is discordant with germline, which a read error may explain. This chain links TRBV5-1 with TRBJ1-4; 8 nucleotides align to TRBD1. The CDR3 sequence is 14 residues long. Germline V gives CDR1 SGHRS, CDR2 YFSETQ. In DNA, the CDR3 is TGCGCCAGCAGCACTGGACAGGGAGTCGAAAAACTGGTTTTT. Protein: CASSTGQGVEKLVF. The full variable domain, completed using reference TRBV5-1 and TRBJ1-4, is KAGVTQTPRYLIKTRGQQVTLSCSPISGHRSVSWYQQTPGQGLQFLFEYFSETQRNKGNFPGRFSGRQFSNSRSEMNVSTLELGDSALYLCASSTGQGVEKLVFGSGTQLSVL.

V and J are TRBV27 and TRBJ2-1; tentatively, D is TRBD1 or TRBD2 (6 bases each). Trimming left V 4 bases short and J 6 bases short, with 13 bases between. Germline CDR1 reads MNHEY; CDR2 reads SMNVEV (reference sequence). CDR3 length equals 14 residues. The CDR3 nucleotides are TGTGCCAGCAGTTATCCGGGGGCCATCAATGAGCAGTTCTTC. This gives the protein CASSYPGAINEQFF.

This clonotype has a handful of counts. This chain uses TRBV20-1 with TRBJ2-1; D may be TRBD2 (6 bases). With 7 bases removed from V and 4 bases from J, the gap between germline ends came to 11 bases. The CDR3 is made up of 12 amino acids. Germline assignment: CDR1 DFQATT and CDR2 SNEGSKA (reference sequence). The CDR3: CSVIADYNEQFF. The CDR3 DNA is TGCAGTGTTATAGCGGATTACAATGAGCAGTTCTTC.

Concerning this clonotype itself: Being one base from a much bigger clone, this may be a read error. This chain links TRBV7-2 with TRBJ2-5, with 8 bases fitting TRBD2. The V gene's germline CDR1 is SGHTA and CDR2 FQGNSA. J gave up 5 bases and V 4 bases, and 6 bases lay outside the gene matches. CDR3 length equals 14 residues. CDR3 coding DNA: TGTGCCAGCAGCTCGGGAGGGTGGGCGGAGACCCAGTACTTC. It codes for CASSSGGWAETQYF.

This clonotype was detected many times. The chain is built from TRBV7-9 and TRBJ1-1; no clear D. Germline loops: CDR1 SEHNR, CDR2 FQNEAQ (reference sequence). The CDR3 is made up of 16 amino acids. The V end was cut by 5 bases, the J end by 0 bases, with 16 bases between. In DNA, the CDR3 is TGTGCCAGCAGCACAACCGTGTCAGGTTTGAACACTGAAGCTTTCTTT. Its protein is CASSTTVSGLNTEAFF.

This clonotype has just a few counts. The chain employs TRBV27 and TRBJ1-4, with D possibly being TRBD1 (6 bases). Germline V gives CDR1 MNHEY, CDR2 SMNVEV (reference sequence). Trimming pared 4 bases from V and 4 bases from J, leaving 25 bases between. The CDR3 sequence is 19 residues long. The CDR3 region is CASSYFGTPDTRYNEKLFF. The CDR3 DNA reads as TGTGCCAGCAGTTACTTCGGGACACCCGATACCCGTTATAATGAAAAACTGTTTTTT.